This T cell receptor beta chain comes out of a study of shared clonotypes between healthy human individuals. Looking at the study overall: Researchers assigned three CD4 naive, three CD4 memory, two CD8 naive and one CD8 memory plate to each donor.

The CDR3 has 12 residues. The germline V gene encodes CDR1 GTSNPN and CDR2 SVGIG (reference sequence). V lost 2 bases, J lost 4 bases, and 5 bases lay in between. Over several immunoSEQ plates, each subset's genomic DNA was distributed in even portions. 200 to 250 ng DNA, tens of thousands of T cell genomes, went into each sorted-subset replicate PCR. TCRdb's copy holds only in-frame clones and misses some; the assay was immunoSEQ multiplex PCR. The sample yields 2 million to 2.5 million clones, roughly 95% seen once. Splitting of CD4+ cells produced CD45RA+ naive and CD45RA-negative memory subsets. Sequenced input: naive CD4+ T cells sorted from blood. Subset meaning: CD45RA+ positively selected. The chain combines TRBV30 with TRBJ1-4; D remains unclear. This sequence was found in a man younger than 35 in good health. DNA of the CDR3: TGTGCCTGGAGTCCGATTAATGAAAAACTGTTTTTT. Amino acids: CAWSPINEKLFF.